This T cell receptor (beta chain) was sequenced during a study of T cell repertoires in cytomegalovirus infection. This clonotype was recorded a few times. Antigen specificity is unknown. TCRdb called the reads again in MiXCR, with one record for every CDR3 protein. The sample lists some 560,000 distinct CDR3 sequences, roughly 42% occurring once. Points from the study as a whole: Summed frequency of public TCR beta families distinguished CMV carriers with the relevant HLA. CMV-specific TCR beta clonotypes restricted by HLA-C dominated the ex vivo response.

Trimming removed 6 bases from V and 0 bases from J, with 9 bases in between. CDR3 size: 14 residues. The receptor comes from a human donor in good health (CMV status not recorded). Some clones in this sample may be carry-over from other donors' samples. The material was cultured PBMCs, obtained from culture after CMV antigen stimulation. This sequence joins TRBV12-3 or TRBV12-4 and TRBJ2-1, with D uncertain. CDR3 DNA: TGTGCCAGCAGAGATCCGACCTCCTACAATGAGCAGTTCTTC. This codes for CASRDPTSYNEQFF.